These 10 T cell receptor beta chains share one sample of origin, sequenced in a study of shared T cell receptors in the human thymus. Assay: immunoSEQ multiplex PCR; the TCRdb copy retains only in-frame clones and omits some. The data show 450,000 to 650,000 clones, with around 78% seen just once and about 0.014% held by the top ten. The same specimen was also included in a second study, on human thymus T cells.

The source material was thymocytes. These receptors originate from a boy in the first two years of life with a congenital heart defect.

This rearrangement joins TRBV6-1 to TRBJ2-7; 13 bases are shared with TRBD2. Trimming took 6 bases from V and 4 from J; bases not matched to a gene: 6. The CDR3 is 15 residues long. Germline V gene data show CDR1 as MNHNS and CDR2 as SASEGT. In DNA form, the CDR3 reads TGTGCCAGCAGACACGGACTAGCGGGAGCATACGAGCAGTACTTC. It translates to CASRHGLAGAYEQYF.

The chain combines TRBV7-9 with TRBJ2-3; 7 nucleotides align to TRBD2. V lost 5 bases, J lost 3 bases, and 11 bases stayed unmatched. Germline V CDR1 and CDR2: SEHNR, FQNEAQ (reference sequence). This CDR3 region has 16 residues. The CDR3 reads CASSAWTRVQTDTQYF. The CDR3 region has the DNA TGTGCCAGCAGCGCCTGGACTAGGGTTCAGACAGATACGCAGTATTTT.

This chain connects TRBV9 to TRBJ2-2; 11 bases are shared with TRBD2. Looked up from germline, CDR1 is SGDLS and CDR2 is YYNGEE. This CDR3 comprises 16 residues. The trim removed 0 bases at V and 4 bases at J, leaving 2 bases unmatched. The CDR3: CASSVGTSGGTGELFF. The CDR3 bases are TGTGCCAGCAGCGTAGGAACTAGCGGGGGCACCGGGGAGCTGTTTTTT.

The V and J genes are TRBV5-6 and TRBJ2-1, with TRBD2 identical over 15 bases. The CDR3 runs 16 residues. The V gene's germline CDR1 is SGHDT and CDR2 YYEEEE. Trimming at V came to 3 bases and at J to 8 bases, leaving 6 bases not matched to a gene. The CDR3: CASSYTGLAGGDEQFF. Written as DNA, the CDR3 is TGTGCCAGCAGCTACACAGGACTAGCGGGGGGGGATGAGCAGTTCTTC.

V usage is TRBV11-1 and J usage is TRBJ2-2, with D perhaps matching TRBD2 (6 bases). The CDR3 totals 14 residues. V was clipped by 1 base and J by 8 bases, with 11 bases between them. Germline V lookup: CDR1 SGHAT, CDR2 FQDESV (reference sequence). CDR3 coding DNA: TGTGCCAGCAGCTTAGAGCAGCGGGTGGGGGAGCTGTTTTTT. Translation: CASSLEQRVGELFF.

CDR3 sequence: CASSQPTGGRPGANVLTF. The CDR3 DNA follows: TGCGCCAGCAGCCAACCGACAGGGGGTCGCCCTGGGGCCAACGTCCTGACTTTC. The rearrangement joins TRBV4-3 to TRBJ2-6; 9 nucleotides line up with TRBD1. CDR3 length: 18 amino acids. Germline V gene lookup returns CDR1 LGHNA and CDR2 YSLEER. J lost 2 bases, V lost 2 bases, and 7 bases had no gene match.

The J gene is TRBJ2-3, the V gene TRBV15; TRBD1 matches at 8 bases. The V gene's germline CDR1 is LNHNV and CDR2 YYDKDF (reference sequence). With 1 base clipped from V and 1 base from J, the junction kept 1 base outside the gene matches. The CDR3 is 15 amino acids. The CDR3: CATSRAGQGTDTQYF. The CDR3 nucleotides read TGTGCCACCAGCAGAGCGGGACAGGGCACAGATACGCAGTATTTT.

The J gene is TRBJ2-2, the V gene TRBV7-8; D ambiguous. CDR3 length: 11 residues. Germline V gene lookup returns CDR1 SGHVS and CDR2 FQNEAQ. The V gene lost 9 bases and the J gene lost 7 bases, with 9 bases spanning the gap. Written as DNA, the CDR3 is TGTGCCAGTCCCCAGAACGGGGAGCTGTTTTTT. It encodes CASPQNGELFF.

The V call is TRBV4-3, the J call TRBJ2-1, with 13 bases aligning to TRBD2. The junction had 6 bases not matched to a gene; V was cut back by 2 bases and J by 5 bases. There are 17 residues in the CDR3. CDR1 and CDR2 (germline): LGHNA, YSLEER. The CDR3 is CASSQNMGTSGNNEQFF. For the CDR3, the DNA is TGCGCCAGCAGCCAAAACATGGGGACTAGCGGGAACAATGAGCAGTTCTTC.

J is TRBJ2-5 and V is TRBV5-6, with D hard to call. With 4 bases removed from V and 4 bases from J, the gap between germline ends came to 14 bases. The CDR3 has 14 residues. Germline V gene sequence: CDR1 SGHDT, CDR2 YYEEEE. The CDR3 region has the DNA TGTGCCAGCAGCCCGCTTGGGCCGAGAGAGACCCAGTACTTC. Its protein product is CASSPLGPRETQYF.